The 8 T cell receptor beta chains below come from one sample, sequenced in a study of OX40 agonist ivuxolimab in advanced cancers. Libraries were prepared by immunoSEQ multiplex PCR; TCRdb keeps only in-frame clonotypes and omits some of them. This table holds roughly 25,000 clones, around 90% found once. The specimen comprised CD4+ or CD8+ T cells sorted from blood, sampled in a trial of the OX40 agonist ivuxolimab. Receptors were obtained from an adult with an advanced solid tumor such as melanoma, head and neck, liver or kidney cancer.

V is TRBV9 and J is TRBJ2-7; no clear D gene. Trimming removed 0 bases at V and 3 bases at J, with 13 bases between. The CDR3 runs 15 residues. Germline assignment: CDR1 SGDLS and CDR2 YYNGEE. The CDR3 is CASSVADGLLYEQYF. For the CDR3, the DNA is TGTGCCAGCAGCGTAGCGGACGGCCTGCTCTACGAGCAGTACTTC.

The chain links TRBV6-5 to TRBJ2-1; D is perhaps TRBD1 (5 bases). Looked up from germline, CDR1 is MNHEY and CDR2 is SVGAGI. The CDR3 is 14 residues long. Trimming cost V 0 bases and J 5 bases, with 8 bases left between them. The CDR3 DNA is TGTGCCAGCAGTTACTCTCTGACAGACAATGAGCAGTTCTTC. It codes for CASSYSLTDNEQFF.

This sequence joins TRBV6-6 and TRBJ2-5, with D possibly TRBD1 on 6 matching bases. This CDR3 spans 14 amino acids. The V and J ends lost 3 bases and 5 bases respectively, with 13 bases between them. From germline, CDR1 is MNHNY and CDR2 SVGAGI (reference sequence). The CDR3: CASSYLTGEETQYF. As DNA, the CDR3 is TGTGCCAGCAGTTATTTGACAGGAGAGGAGACCCAGTACTTC.

This sequence joins TRBV6-4 and TRBJ1-6; 10 bases are shared with TRBD1. Germline assignment: CDR1 MRHNA and CDR2 SNTAGT. V shed 6 bases, J shed 5 bases, and the junction held 10 bases outside the gene matches. CDR3 length equals 17 residues. The CDR3 DNA follows: TGTGCCAGCAGCCGCGGCTTTGGGACAGGGGATAATTCACCCCTCCACTTT. It yields the protein CASSRGFGTGDNSPLHF.

The CDR3 nucleotides read TGTGCCAGCAGTTACGGCAGTAGCTCCTACAATGAGCAGTTCTTC. This encodes CASSYGSSSYNEQFF. J is TRBJ2-1 and V is TRBV6-8; D gene uncertain. V was shortened by 2 bases and J by 0 bases, with 8 bases between the two germline ends. CDR1 MNHGY and CDR2 SAAAGT come from the germline V gene. The CDR3 is 15 residues long.

V and J are TRBV19 and TRBJ2-1; D is unclear. The CDR3 sequence is 13 residues long. The V end lost 7 bases, the J end lost 5 bases, and 12 bases lay between the germline ends. Germline V gene lookup returns CDR1 LNHDA and CDR2 SQIVND (reference sequence). The CDR3 reads CASNAGGDNEQFF. CDR3 in DNA: TGTGCCAGTAATGCCGGTGGGGACAATGAGCAGTTCTTC.

This clone was seen just once. The chain couples TRBV2 to TRBJ1-1; the D gene is possibly TRBD1 (5 bases). This CDR3 has 15 amino acids. Germline CDR1 SNHLY, CDR2 FYNNEI. Trimming stripped 0 bases from V and 1 base from J, with 9 bases between. The CDR3 spells CASSEARGWNTEAFF. CDR3 coding DNA: TGTGCCAGCAGTGAAGCGCGGGGGTGGAACACTGAAGCTTTCTTT. The full variable domain, rest sourced from reference TRBV2 and TRBJ1-1, is EPEVTQTPSHQVTQMGQEVILRCVPISNHLYFYWYRQILGQKVEFLVSFYNNEISEKSEIFDDQFSVERPDGSNFTLKIRSTKLEDSAMYFCASSEARGWNTEAFFGQGTRLTVV.

V usage is TRBV27 and J usage is TRBJ1-1; a possible D gene is TRBD1 (5 bases). The V end lost 2 bases, the J end lost 8 bases, and 12 bases lay between the germline ends. This CDR3 comprises 13 residues. Per germline, CDR1 MNHEY and CDR2 SMNVEV (reference sequence). The CDR3 bases are TGTGCCAGCAGTTTAGGAGCGCAGGGAGAAGCTTTCTTT. It codes for CASSLGAQGEAFF.